The subject of this entry is one TCR beta chain. Its matching antigen is unknown. The sample comes from a study of T cell repertoires in aging, cancer and after chemotherapy. Rearranged V-D-J TRB sequences were amplified with a mixed TRB-A/B primer pool. One entry per CDR3 protein results from TCRdb running MiXCR on the multiplex PCR reads. The table lists about 10,000 distinct CDR3 sequences, around 40% of them singletons. The template was genomic DNA from peripheral blood, not RNA. General study findings and limits: Median generation probability rose over the chemotherapy interval in each cancer cohort, suggesting rebound thymic output. These repertoire data do not allow conclusions about immunological memory after chemotherapy.

The receptor comes from a human donor in good health. Sequencing input: blood.

Here the CDR3 DNA reads TGTGCCAGTAGGAAGACAGGGTCGGACCACGAGCAGTACTTC. This codes for CASRKTGSDHEQYF. The gene calls are TRBV19 and TRBJ2-7; 7 bases are a match to TRBD1. V lost 6 bases, J lost 5 bases, and 10 bases stayed unmatched. The CDR3 spans 14 residues. Germline V lookup: CDR1 LNHDA, CDR2 SQIVND (reference sequence).